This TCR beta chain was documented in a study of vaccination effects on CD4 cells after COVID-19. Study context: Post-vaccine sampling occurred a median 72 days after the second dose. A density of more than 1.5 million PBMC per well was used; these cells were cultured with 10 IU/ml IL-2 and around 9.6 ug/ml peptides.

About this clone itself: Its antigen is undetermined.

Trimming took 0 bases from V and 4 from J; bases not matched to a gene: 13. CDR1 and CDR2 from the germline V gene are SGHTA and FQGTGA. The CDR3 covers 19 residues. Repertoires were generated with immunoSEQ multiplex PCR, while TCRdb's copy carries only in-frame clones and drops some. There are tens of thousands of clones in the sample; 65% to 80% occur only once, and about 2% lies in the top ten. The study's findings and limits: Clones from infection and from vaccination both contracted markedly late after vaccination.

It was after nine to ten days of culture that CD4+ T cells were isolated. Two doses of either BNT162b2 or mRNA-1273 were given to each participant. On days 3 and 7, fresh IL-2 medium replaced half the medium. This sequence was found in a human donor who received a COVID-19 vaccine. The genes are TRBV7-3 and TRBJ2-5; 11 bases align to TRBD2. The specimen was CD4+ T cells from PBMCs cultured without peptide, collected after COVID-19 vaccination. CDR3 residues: CASSLTLLAGARAGETQYF. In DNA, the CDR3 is TGTGCCAGCAGCTTAACTTTACTAGCGGGGGCCCGGGCGGGAGAGACCCAGTACTTC.